This paragraph reports one T cell receptor (beta chain). CDR3 size: 16 residues. Germline V gives CDR1 MNHEY, CDR2 SVGEGT. V shed 2 bases and J 6 bases; nucleotides not matched to a gene: 7. Original processing notes: Quantification of nucleated cells was approximated via reference gene primer amplification. Using immunoSEQ multiplex PCR, the repertoire was profiled, and TCRdb retains in-frame clones only, with some absent. D and trimming were read from the DNA, whereas the V and J calls and clone size are those reported in that table. Seen here are a few hundred thousand clones, around 88% observed once, and the top ten hold over 1.1%. The sample originates from a study of blood T cell repertoires in COVID-19. Overall study: Samples representing acute and convalescent COVID-19 were sourced from the United States, Italy and Spain. In each case, the material was cDNA or gDNA derived from T cells, B-cell-depleted T cells, or PBMCs.

Sequenced material: peripheral blood. The clonotype was recovered from a man of 80 years or more with acute or convalescent COVID-19. V gene TRBV6-2 or TRBV6-3 combines with J gene TRBJ2-2; 9 nucleotides match TRBD2. The CDR3 protein is CASSYGAGGPAGELFF. In nucleotides, the CDR3 is TGTGCCAGCAGTTACGGGGCGGGGGGGCCCGCCGGGGAGCTGTTTTTT.